These 15 T cell receptor beta chains originate from one sample sequenced in a study of blood T cell repertoires in COVID-19. Here immunoSEQ multiplex PCR was the method, and the copy in TCRdb shows in-frame clones only, minus some. The sample records roughly 75,000 clones, 86% being singletons. Material for sequencing was peripheral blood. The receptor set was obtained from an elderly man in a cohort sampled during active COVID-19.

This sequence joins TRBV5-1 and TRBJ2-2; 8 nucleotides agree with TRBD1. Germline loops: CDR1 SGHRS, CDR2 YFSETQ. J lost 9 bases, V lost 4 bases, and 14 bases had no gene match. The CDR3 loop spans 16 amino acids. CDR3 nucleotide sequence: TGCGCCAGCAGCCGTTCCGGGACAGGAACTTCTCGGGAGCTGTTTTTT. Encoded protein: CASSRSGTGTSRELFF.

The chain uses TRBV7-9 and TRBJ2-7; 7 bases align to TRBD1. CDR1 is SEHNR and CDR2 is FQNEAQ in the germline V gene (reference sequence). The CDR3 runs 14 residues. The V and J ends lost 5 bases and 0 bases, in that order; junction bases with no gene match: 4. For the CDR3, the DNA is TGTGCCAGCAGCCCCCGACAGGGCTCCTACGAGCAGTACGTC. This gives the protein CASSPRQGSYEQYV.

CDR3 protein: CSVGKGRGYTF. For the CDR3, the DNA is TGCAGCGTGGGTAAGGGGCGAGGCTACACCTTC. The genes are TRBV29-1 and TRBJ1-2; D may be TRBD1 (5 bases). Germline V CDR1 and CDR2: SQVTM, ANQGSEA. The CDR3 consists of 11 residues. Deletions cut 6 bases from V and 8 bases from J, with 13 bases between. The full variable domain, its missing parts supplied by reference TRBV29-1 and TRBJ1-2, is SAVISQKPSRDICQRGTSLTIQCQVDSQVTMMFWYRQQPGQSLTLIATANQGSEATYESGFVIDKFPISRPNLTFSTLTVSNMSPEDSSIYLCSVGKGRGYTFGSGTRLTVV.

V gene TRBV3-1 (or the pseudogene TRBV3-2) combines with J gene TRBJ1-1; D may be TRBD1 (6 bases). The CDR3 spans 15 residues. Per the germline V gene, CDR1 is LGHDT and CDR2 is YNNKEL (reference sequence). V dropped 1 base and J dropped 0 bases, with 9 bases sitting between them. The DNA of the CDR3 is TGTGCCAGCAGCCAAGGTTCAGGGGTGAACACTGAAGCTTTCTTT. Translating it yields CASSQGSGVNTEAFF.

The sample holds one count of this clone. J is TRBJ1-4 and V is TRBV7-2, with TRBD1 matching over 9 bases. Per the germline V gene, CDR1 is SGHTA and CDR2 is FQGNSA. V shed 5 bases, J shed 7 bases, and the junction held 11 bases outside the gene matches. The CDR3 extends over 16 amino acids. The CDR3 sequence: CASSVQNRGRGEKLFF. The CDR3 bases are TGTGCCAGCAGCGTCCAAAACAGGGGGCGAGGTGAAAAACTGTTTTTT.

This clone was observed a few times. V usage is TRBV6-4 and J usage is TRBJ2-2; 8 bases are shared with TRBD2. There are 13 residues in the CDR3. Germline CDR1 is MRHNA and CDR2 is SNTAGT. The CDR3 here is CARGGTNTGELFF. The CDR3 nucleotides read TGTGCACGGGGGGGAACGAACACCGGGGAGCTGTTTTTT.

This chain links TRBV7-8 with TRBJ1-4, with 8 bases identical to TRBD1. CDR1 SGHVS and CDR2 FQNEAQ come from the germline V gene. The CDR3 sequence is 16 residues long. The junction had 10 bases not matched to a gene; V was cut back by 3 bases and J by 7 bases. The CDR3 loop reads CASSLGNTGGGEKLFF. The CDR3 DNA reads TGTGCCAGCAGCTTGGGGAATACAGGGGGTGGTGAAAAACTGTTTTTT. The full variable domain, in which reference TRBV7-8 and TRBJ1-4 provide the parts outside the CDR3, is GAGVSQSPRYKVAKRGQDVALRCDPISGHVSLFWYQQALGQGPEFLTYFQNEAQLDKSGLPSDRFFAERPEGSVSTLKIQRTQQEDSAVYLCASSLGNTGGGEKLFFGSGTQLSVL.

The chain combines TRBV24-1 with TRBJ1-3; unclear D gene. Trimming shortened V by 11 bases and J by 1 base, and 14 bases separated the two germline ends. This CDR3 has 14 amino acids. Germline V gene lookup returns CDR1 KGHDR and CDR2 SFDVKD. The DNA for the CDR3 is TGTGCCATCCCGAGAAAACTTTCTGGAAACACCATATATTTT. Amino acids: CAIPRKLSGNTIYF.

The V and J genes are TRBV7-3 and TRBJ1-1; D unclear. Per germline, CDR1 SGHTA and CDR2 FQGTGA. The ends were cut back, 0 bases at V and 4 bases at J, with 9 bases in the middle. The CDR3 totals 14 residues. The CDR3 DNA reads TGTGCCAGCAGCTTAACCCGAGGGAGCACTGAAGCTTTCTTT. Encoded protein: CASSLTRGSTEAFF.

The gene calls are TRBV4-2 and TRBJ2-2; 8 bases are shared with TRBD1. J gave up 7 bases and V 4 bases, and 11 bases lay outside the gene matches. This CDR3 region has 16 residues. Germline lookup yields CDR1 LGHNA and CDR2 YNFKEQ. The CDR3 here is CASSRGSQGAIGELFF. The CDR3 nucleotides read TGTGCCAGCAGCCGCGGATCTCAGGGGGCGATCGGGGAGCTGTTTTTT.

This clone is classed as medium-sized. V is TRBV4-2 and J is TRBJ1-1, with D possibly being TRBD1 (6 bases). Germline V lookup: CDR1 LGHNA, CDR2 YNFKEQ. The CDR3 extends over 16 amino acids. Trimming removed 0 bases at V and 1 base at J, with 12 bases between. CDR3 nucleotide sequence: TGTGCCAGCAGCCAAGACTACTCACAGGGGAACACTGAAGCTTTCTTT. It encodes CASSQDYSQGNTEAFF.

The chain recombines TRBV5-1 with TRBJ2-3; the D is unclear. The CDR3 spans 15 residues. Trimming shortened V by 0 bases and J by 2 bases, and 10 bases separated the two germline ends. Germline values: CDR1 SGHRS, CDR2 YFSETQ. The CDR3 region has the DNA TGCGCCAGCAGCTTGGTTGGGCAGACCACAGATACGCAGTATTTT. It yields the protein CASSLVGQTTDTQYF.

The chain combines TRBV4-1 with TRBJ2-3; no clear D gene. V was clipped by 1 base and J by 0 bases, with 8 bases between them. This CDR3 comprises 15 residues. Per germline, CDR1 MGHRA and CDR2 YSYEKL. The CDR3 reads CASSQGPRSTDTQYF. CDR3 DNA: TGCGCCAGCAGCCAAGGGCCTCGTAGCACAGATACGCAGTATTTT.

The chain combines TRBV5-1 with TRBJ1-3; tentative D call: TRBD1 (6 bases). This CDR3 is 16 amino acids long. The germline V gene encodes CDR1 SGHRS and CDR2 YFSETQ. V lost 5 bases and J lost 0, with 15 bases in between. CDR3 sequence reads: CASRKGRQDSGNTIYF. Here the CDR3 DNA reads TGCGCCAGCAGAAAGGGCCGACAGGACTCTGGAAACACCATATATTTT.

This chain joins TRBV18 and TRBJ2-3; no reliable D call. The CDR3 loop spans 14 amino acids. Germline CDR1 is KGHSH and CDR2 is LQKENI. With 2 bases removed from V and 8 bases from J, the gap between germline ends came to 14 bases. CDR3 nucleotides: TGTGCCAGCTCACCAGAGGCCGTACAAGGTACGCAGTATTTT. It is translated as CASSPEAVQGTQYF.